This T cell receptor (beta chain) is drawn from a study of Graves' ophthalmopathy and Graves' hyperthyroidism. RNA served as the template for amplifying TCR beta CDR3 regions. RT-PCR with HTBI primers came first, then second-round multiplex PCR. TCRdb re-called the multiplex PCR reads with MiXCR, one entry per CDR3 protein. The sample shows a few hundred thousand distinct CDR3 sequences, less than 40% of them seen only once. This clonotype has ten or more counts. V gave up 1 base and J gave up 1 base; unmatched junction bases: 0. Germline V gives CDR1 LNHDA, CDR2 SQIVND (reference sequence). The CDR3 has 15 amino acids.

The genes are TRBV19 and TRBJ2-2, with 7 positions matching TRBD2. This receptor was identified in an adult man with Graves' hyperthyroidism. The sequenced sample consisted of peripheral blood or thyroid tissue (not recorded which). The CDR3 bases are TGTGCCAGTAGTATAGCGGGAGGGAACACCGGGGAGCTGTTTTTT. This codes for CASSIAGGNTGELFF.